The rows below give T cell receptor beta chains drawn from one sample of a study of technical replicates of blood from several donors. Method: immunoSEQ multiplex PCR; TCRdb's copy keeps in-frame clones and lacks some. The sample gives approximately 31,000 clones, more than 80% of which show up once; 4.1% is in the top ten. The sample consisted of PBMCs. These receptors came from a human donor in good health. Some clones in this sample may be carry-over from other donors' samples. Each CDR3 is given with its conserved first and last residue. The D gene is left open where the match is weak. A row's size may be missing; if present it is once, few, many or a size class.

>TRBD2|NA|TRBV6-4|TRBJ2-1|14
CASSDSIQAGGTVF
TGTGCCAGCAGTGACTCGATTCAGGCGGGAGGGACGGTCTTC
>TRBD1|NA|TRBV5-1|TRBJ2-7|14
CASSLTGAQYEQYF
TGCGCCAGCAGCCTGACAGGGGCACAGTACGAGCAGTACTTC
>TRBD2|NA|TRBV6-5|TRBJ2-7|13
CASRPSGINEQYF
TGTGCCAGCAGACCAAGCGGGATCAACGAGCAGTACTTC
>NA|NA|TRBV7-9|TRBJ2-7|14
CASSLFQGPYEQYF
TGTGCCAGCAGCTTATTTCAGGGCCCCTACGAGCAGTACTTC
>NA|NA|TRBV19|TRBJ1-2|14
CASSGLGRDYGYTF
TGTGCCAGTAGTGGCCTTGGGAGGGACTATGGCTACACCTTC
>NA|NA|TRBV4-2|TRBJ1-6|16
CASSQDWAGYNSPLHF
TGTGCCAGCAGCCAAGATTGGGCAGGATATAATTCACCCCTCCACTTT
>TRBD1|NA|TRBV5-1|TRBJ2-7|14
CASSPSTGAYEQYF
TGCGCCAGCAGCCCCTCCACAGGGGCCTACGAGCAGTACTTC
>TRBD1|NA|TRBV6-4|TRBJ1-2|16
CASSDSGTGSSTGYTF
TGTGCCAGCAGTGACTCGGGGACAGGGAGCTCAACTGGCTACACCTTC
>NA|NA|TRBV20-1|TRBJ1-1|10
CSAMDNEAFF
TGCAGTGCTATGGACAATGAAGCTTTCTTT
>NA|NA|TRBV13|TRBJ1-2|13
CASSLGDGGGYTF
TGTGCCAGCAGCTTAGGAGACGGAGGGGGCTACACCTTC
>NA|NA|TRBV18|TRBJ1-1|14
CASSRGGWNTEAFF
TGTGCCAGCTCACGGGGGGGGTGGAACACTGAAGCTTTCTTT
>NA|once|TRBV4-1|TRBJ2-5|15
CASSQGTFPQETQYF
TGCGCCAGCAGCCAAGGTACATTTCCCCAAGAGACCCAGTACTTC
>TRBD1|NA|TRBV7-6|TRBJ2-7|16
CASSSTGQGRFDEQYF
TGTGCCAGCAGCTCGACCGGACAGGGGAGGTTCGACGAGCAGTACTTC
>TRBD2|NA|TRBV4-2|TRBJ2-3|16
CASSQDWRGGADTQYF
TGTGCCAGCAGCCAAGACTGGCGGGGGGGTGCAGATACGCAGTATTTT
>TRBD2|NA|TRBV6-6|TRBJ2-2|15
CASSLGLAGEGELFF
TGTGCCAGCAGTTTGGGACTAGCGGGAGAAGGGGAGCTGTTTTTT
>TRBD1|NA|TRBV7-9|TRBJ1-1|15
CASSLAGQGGTEAFF
TGTGCCAGCAGCTTAGCGGGACAGGGTGGGACTGAAGCTTTCTTT
>NA|NA|TRBV7-2|TRBJ2-5|13
CASSLVQQETQYF
TGTGCCAGCAGCTTAGTACAGCAAGAGACCCAGTACTTC
>TRBD2|NA|TRBV29-1|TRBJ2-1|15
CSVDRLAGPYNEQFF
TGCAGCGTTGACCGTTTAGCGGGACCGTACAATGAGCAGTTCTTC
>TRBD1|NA|TRBV5-6|TRBJ2-2|14
CASSYGTGTGELFF
TGTGCCAGCAGCTATGGGACAGGGACCGGGGAGCTGTTTTTT
>NA|NA|TRBV5-4|TRBJ2-7|15
CASSRRDSGSYEQYF
TGTGCCAGCAGCCGCCGGGACTCGGGGTCCTACGAGCAGTACTTC
>TRBD2|NA|TRBV7-9|TRBJ2-2|13
CASSEWGGRELFF
TGTGCCAGCAGCGAATGGGGGGGAAGGGAGCTGTTTTTT
>TRBD1|once|TRBV29-1|TRBJ1-1|12
CSVAGTGPEAFF
TGCAGCGTTGCCGGGACAGGGCCTGAAGCTTTCTTT
>NA|NA|TRBV29-1|TRBJ1-1|14
CSVGAPPSNTEAFF
TGCAGCGTCGGTGCCCCCCCATCGAACACTGAAGCTTTCTTT
>TRBD2|NA|TRBV5-8|TRBJ2-1|15
CASSQSTSGYNEQFF
TGTGCCAGCAGCCAATCCACTAGCGGGTACAATGAGCAGTTCTTC
>TRBD2|NA|TRBV30|TRBJ2-1|14
CAWRTSGGPHEQFF
TGTGCCTGGAGGACTAGCGGGGGCCCCCATGAGCAGTTCTTC
>NA|NA|TRBV6-1|TRBJ2-3|13
CASSGDRADTQYF
TGTGCCAGCAGTGGAGACAGAGCAGATACGCAGTATTTT
>TRBD1|NA|TRBV7-9|TRBJ1-2|12
CASSLGTGGYTF
TGTGCCAGCAGCTTGGGGACAGGGGGCTACACCTTC
>NA|NA|TRBV6-1|TRBJ1-2|13
CASIPTGTYGYTF
TGTGCCAGCATTCCTACAGGGACCTATGGCTACACCTTC
>TRBD2|NA|TRBV5-1|TRBJ2-1|18
CASSPNGLAGAEGNEQFF
TGCGCCAGCAGCCCTAACGGACTAGCGGGAGCCGAAGGGAATGAGCAGTTCTTC
>NA|NA|TRBV15|TRBJ1-3|18
CATSRGISLRRMGNTIYF
TGTGCCACCAGCAGAGGAATCTCACTACGGAGAATGGGAAACACCATATATTTT
>TRBD2|once|TRBV7-8|TRBJ2-2|16
CASSLVLAGDLRELFF
TGTGCCAGCAGCTTAGTGTTAGCGGGAGATCTCCGGGAGCTGTTTTTT
>TRBD2|NA|TRBV10-3|TRBJ2-1|15
CAIGASGEQYNEQFF
TGTGCCATCGGGGCTAGCGGGGAACAATACAATGAGCAGTTCTTC
>NA|few|TRBV7-9|TRBJ1-2|13
CASSLEQPLGYTF
TGTGCCAGCAGCTTAGAACAGCCGCTCGGCTACACCTTC
>NA|NA|TRBV7-9|TRBJ2-7|16
CASSDLSTVLTYEQYF
TGTGCCAGCAGCGACCTATCGACAGTTTTGACCTACGAGCAGTACTTC
>NA|once|TRBV5-6|TRBJ2-7|12
CASSFSGVEQYF
TGTGCCAGCAGTTTCTCCGGGGTCGAGCAGTACTTC
>NA|NA|TRBV11-2|TRBJ1-2|12
CASSPRSYGYTF
TGTGCCAGCAGCCCCCGGTCCTATGGCTACACCTTC
>TRBD2|NA|TRBV2|TRBJ2-3|13
CASRRLAGDTQYF
TGTGCCAGCAGAAGGCTAGCGGGGGATACGCAGTATTTT
>TRBD1|NA|TRBV7-9|TRBJ1-1|16
CASSLGGTGYYTEAFF
TGTGCCAGCAGCTTAGGAGGGACAGGGTATTATACTGAAGCTTTCTTT
>NA|NA|TRBV19|TRBJ1-1|15
CASIKVGGGHTEAFF
TGTGCCAGTATTAAGGTAGGGGGGGGCCACACTGAAGCTTTCTTT
>TRBD1|NA|TRBV6-1|TRBJ1-2|15
CASSANTGGTDGYTF
TGTGCCAGCAGTGCCAACACAGGGGGCACAGATGGCTACACCTTC
>NA|NA|TRBV27|TRBJ2-6|15
CASSPWGAGANVLTF
TGTGCCAGCAGTCCTTGGGGAGCCGGGGCCAACGTCCTGACTTTC
>TRBD1|NA|TRBV13|TRBJ1-2|14
CASSTPTGAYGYTF
TGTGCCAGCAGCACCCCGACAGGGGCCTATGGCTACACCTTC
>NA|once|TRBV5-4|TRBJ1-3|15
CASSRGEVSGNTIYF
TGTGCCAGCAGCCGGGGGGAGGTCTCTGGAAACACCATATATTTT
>NA|NA|TRBV25-1|TRBJ1-1|14
CASSDSGRWTEAFF
TGTGCCAGCAGTGATAGCGGGCGGTGGACTGAAGCTTTCTTT
>TRBD2|NA|TRBV2|TRBJ2-3|15
CASRRGEGLTDTQYF
TGTGCCAGCAGGCGGGGGGAGGGCTTAACAGATACGCAGTATTTT
>NA|few|TRBV11-2|TRBJ2-7|12
CASSYRRDEQYF
TGTGCCAGCAGCTACAGGCGCGACGAGCAGTACTTC